The 23 T cell receptor beta chains listed next were all sequenced from one sample in a study of OX40 agonist ivuxolimab in advanced cancers. The method was immunoSEQ multiplex PCR; TCRdb's version includes in-frame clones alone and lacks a portion of them. The sample lists about 35,000 clones, approximately 79% occurring once. Sequencing used CD4+ or CD8+ T cells sorted from blood, obtained in a trial of the OX40 agonist ivuxolimab. The receptors were sampled from an adult with an advanced solid tumor such as melanoma, head and neck, liver or kidney cancer.

The chain uses TRBV30 and TRBJ1-1; D may be TRBD1 (5 bases). The V end was cut by 1 base, the J end by 10 bases, with 16 bases between. Per germline, CDR1 GTSNPN and CDR2 SVGIG (reference sequence). The CDR3 covers 13 residues. This CDR3 is CAWSAPAGGVAFF. In nucleotides, the CDR3 is TGTGCCTGGAGTGCCCCAGCGGGGGGGGTAGCTTTCTTT.

This chain uses TRBV18 with TRBJ2-7; D ambiguous. Germline V lookup: CDR1 KGHSH, CDR2 LQKENI. CDR3 size: 14 residues. With 0 bases removed from V and 2 bases from J, the gap between germline ends came to 8 bases. The CDR3 bases are TGTGCCAGCTCACCACCGGCAGCAACCTACGAGCAGTACTTC. Translating it yields CASSPPAATYEQYF.

V gene TRBV15 combines with J gene TRBJ2-7; 7 bases are shared with TRBD2. The CDR3 has 15 residues. Germline V gene sequence: CDR1 LNHNV, CDR2 YYDKDF (reference sequence). With V trimmed by 0 bases and J by 0 bases, 2 bases remained unmatched. The CDR3 protein is CATSREGGSSYEQYF. The DNA of the CDR3 is TGTGCCACCAGCAGAGAGGGGGGGAGCTCCTACGAGCAGTACTTC.

The chain has TRBV30 and TRBJ2-7; D tentatively fits TRBD1 or TRBD2 (6 bases each). This CDR3 comprises 14 residues. Trimming cost V 5 bases and J 4 bases, with 18 bases left between them. CDR1 GTSNPN and CDR2 SVGIG come from the germline V gene (reference sequence). Here the CDR3 DNA reads TGTGCCTGGTCCCTCGGGGGCATCTCTTACGAGCAGTACTTC. Translated, it gives CAWSLGGISYEQYF.

This chain links TRBV12-5 with TRBJ2-7, with D tentatively TRBD1 or TRBD2 (5 bases each). CDR3 size: 13 residues. The V and J ends lost 4 bases and 3 bases respectively, with 10 bases between them. Germline assignment: CDR1 LGHNT and CDR2 FRNRAP. The DNA of the CDR3 is TGTGCTAGTGGTTCGTGGGACGACTACGAGCAGTACTTC. It codes for CASGSWDDYEQYF.

V usage is TRBV6-5 and J usage is TRBJ2-7; 9 bases are shared with TRBD2. The CDR3 is made up of 15 amino acids. The germline CDR1 and CDR2 sequences are MNHEY and SVGAGI. J gave up 6 bases and V 0 bases, and 6 bases lay outside the gene matches. This CDR3 reads CASSYSVVAGVEQYF. Here the CDR3 DNA reads TGTGCCAGCAGTTACTCGGTGGTAGCGGGAGTCGAGCAGTACTTC.

The rearrangement links TRBV7-2 to TRBJ2-7, with 11 bases identical to TRBD1. The CDR3 totals 15 residues. V lost 7 bases, J lost 3 bases, and 8 bases stayed unmatched. The V gene's germline CDR1 is SGHTA and CDR2 FQGNSA. This chain's CDR3 is CASTRTGTGGYEQYF. The CDR3, as DNA: TGTGCCAGCACGCGTACCGGGACAGGGGGCTACGAGCAGTACTTC.

This clone was seen a single time. The V gene is TRBV6-1, the J gene TRBJ2-4; D not resolved. The CDR3 covers 13 residues. Germline CDR1 MNHNS, CDR2 SASEGT. Deletions cut 2 bases from V and 8 bases from J, with 10 bases between. The DNA for the CDR3 is TGTGCCAGCAGTGAACAGCGAGGAGACATTCAGTACTTC. Translated, it gives CASSEQRGDIQYF.

By share, this clone ranks as medium-sized. This sample includes further DNA sequences coding for the same CDR3. This chain joins TRBV2 and TRBJ1-1; D is unresolved. V was shortened by 1 base and J by 0 bases, with 6 bases between the two germline ends. The CDR3 runs 14 residues. From germline, CDR1 is SNHLY and CDR2 FYNNEI. The CDR3 loop reads CASSEGQLNTEAFF. The CDR3 coding sequence is TGTGCCAGCAGTGAAGGGCAGCTGAACACTGAAGCTTTCTTT.

The chain carries TRBV9 and TRBJ2-1, with 7 bases fitting TRBD1. This CDR3 region has 15 residues. Losses at the gene ends were 3 bases for V and 2 bases for J; bases not matched to a gene: 5. Per the germline V gene, CDR1 is SGDLS and CDR2 is YYNGEE. The CDR3 protein is CASSARGLAYNEQFF. In DNA form, the CDR3 reads TGTGCCAGCAGCGCGAGGGGGCTAGCCTACAATGAGCAGTTCTTC. Full variable domain (remainder filled in from reference TRBV9 and TRBJ2-1): DSGVTQTPKHLITATGQRVTLRCSPRSGDLSVYWYQQSLDQGLQFLIQYYNGEERAKGNILERFSAQQFPDLHSELNLSSLELGDSALYFCASSARGLAYNEQFFGPGTRLTVL.

This clone showed up just once. CDR3 in amino acids: CASSIRRGAGELFF. The DNA of the CDR3 is TGTGCCAGTAGTATCAGGCGGGGGGCCGGGGAGCTGTTTTTT. The chain has TRBV19 and TRBJ2-2; TRBD2 agrees at 8 bases. With V trimmed by 3 bases and J by 6 bases, 3 bases remained unmatched. CDR1 and CDR2 (germline): LNHDA, SQIVND (reference sequence). This CDR3 is built from 14 residues.

J is TRBJ2-5 and V is TRBV5-4; 10 nucleotides match TRBD1. CDR1 and CDR2 from the germline V gene are SGHNT and YYREEE (reference sequence). V dropped 3 bases and J dropped 4; count of bases not matched to a gene: 6. CDR3 length equals 15 residues. The CDR3 DNA reads as TGTGCCAGCAGCTGGGGGGACAGGGGTTCAGAGACCCAGTACTTC. Protein sequence: CASSWGDRGSETQYF.

The chain employs TRBV9 and TRBJ1-2; TRBD1 is a possible D gene (5 bases). CDR1 and CDR2 (germline): SGDLS, YYNGEE. Trimming cost V 4 bases and J 2 bases, with 18 bases left between them. This CDR3 is built from 16 residues. The CDR3 DNA follows: TGTGCCAGCAGCTTGGGGACCCTCGGTATAAACTATGGCTACACCTTC. It encodes CASSLGTLGINYGYTF.

This chain joins TRBV7-6 and TRBJ2-3, with D possibly matching TRBD2 (5 bases). V dropped 5 bases and J dropped 2 bases, with 8 bases sitting between them. CDR1 and CDR2 from the germline V gene are SGHVS and FNYEAQ. The CDR3 loop spans 13 amino acids. The chain's CDR3 is CASSPTITDTQYF. The CDR3 DNA reads TGTGCCAGCAGCCCGACTATCACAGATACGCAGTATTTT. Full variable domain (outside the CDR3, taken from reference TRBV7-6 and TRBJ2-3): GAGVSQSPRYKVTKRGQDVALRCDPISGHVSLYWYRQALGQGPEFLTYFNYEAQQDKSGLPNDRFSAERPEGSISTLTIQRTEQRDSAMYRCASSPTITDTQYFGPGTRLTVL.

The rearrangement joins TRBV6-5 to TRBJ2-7; 8 positions match TRBD1. Germline lookup yields CDR1 MNHEY and CDR2 SVGAGI. V lost 4 bases, J lost 4 bases, and 9 bases stayed unmatched. The CDR3 totals 15 residues. The CDR3 DNA is TGTGCCAGCAGTTCAGGACAGGGATTAACGTACGAGCAGTACTTC. Translation: CASSSGQGLTYEQYF.

CDR3 in DNA: TGCGCCAGCAGCTTGACCCCGGGAGATTCCGCTAGCACAGATACGCAGTATTTT. Translation gives CASSLTPGDSASTDTQYF. The chain uses TRBV5-1 and TRBJ2-3; D may be TRBD2 (6 bases). V lost 1 base, J lost 0 bases, and 18 bases lay in between. Germline loops: CDR1 SGHRS, CDR2 YFSETQ. The CDR3 extends over 18 amino acids.

The V call is TRBV7-9, the J call TRBJ2-5, with D perhaps TRBD2 (6 bases). The CDR3 covers 13 residues. Germline V lookup: CDR1 SEHNR, CDR2 FQNEAQ (reference sequence). The germline V and J ends were trimmed by 5 bases and 7 bases, with 14 bases remaining between them. This CDR3 reads CASSPWGGRTQYF. The CDR3 DNA is TGTGCCAGCAGCCCCTGGGGAGGAAGGACCCAGTACTTC.

This sequence joins TRBV6-6 and TRBJ2-7, with D unclear. V shed 7 bases and J shed 2 bases, with 15 bases lying between them. Germline CDR1 is MNHNY and CDR2 is SVGAGI (reference sequence). CDR3 length equals 14 residues. This CDR3 is CASTQRRSPYEQYF. CDR3 DNA: TGTGCCAGCACCCAGCGACGGAGCCCCTACGAGCAGTACTTC.

V is TRBV18 and J is TRBJ1-1; no firm D call. Germline lookup yields CDR1 KGHSH and CDR2 LQKENI. V lost 6 bases and J 3 bases, leaving 17 bases between the germline ends. This CDR3 is built from 15 residues. The CDR3 region has the DNA TGTGCCAGCTCCCCCGGGCATCTGGGTGACACTGAAGCTTTCTTT. Protein product: CASSPGHLGDTEAFF.

The chain couples TRBV28 to TRBJ2-3; 13 positions agree with TRBD2. J gave up 4 bases and V 5 bases, and 9 bases lay outside the gene matches. This CDR3 is built from 17 residues. The germline V gene encodes CDR1 MDHEN and CDR2 SYDVKM. The CDR3 DNA reads as TGTGCCAGCAGTCCAACAAAACTAGCGGGAGGGCCAGATACGCAGTATTTT. It translates to CASSPTKLAGGPDTQYF.

The chain employs TRBV27 and TRBJ2-1; TRBD1 might be the D (6 bases). This CDR3 has 16 amino acids. Germline V gene data show CDR1 as MNHEY and CDR2 as SMNVEV (reference sequence). The V and J ends lost 6 bases and 10 bases respectively, with 25 bases between them. CDR3 region: CASSPSGARLFGEQFF. The CDR3 DNA reads as TGTGCCAGCAGCCCTTCAGGGGCAAGGCTGTTTGGCGAGCAGTTCTTC.

The chain combines TRBV15 with TRBJ2-7; 7 nucleotides align to TRBD1. V lost 0 bases and J lost 3; bases outside the gene matches: 14. CDR3 length: 18 residues. Looked up from germline, CDR1 is LNHNV and CDR2 is YYDKDF (reference sequence). The chain's CDR3 is CATSRDLTTGQYFYEQYF. CDR3 coding DNA: TGTGCCACCAGCAGAGATCTTACGACAGGGCAATATTTCTACGAGCAGTACTTC.

V and J are TRBV5-4 and TRBJ2-3; 7 bases are a match to TRBD2. With 4 bases clipped from V and 0 bases from J, the junction kept 5 bases outside the gene matches. The CDR3 has 15 residues. Germline CDR1 SGHNT, CDR2 YYREEE (reference sequence). The CDR3 sequence: CASSNLAASTDTQYF. As DNA, the CDR3 is TGTGCCAGCAGCAACCTAGCGGCTAGCACAGATACGCAGTATTTT. The entire variable domain, with the rest obtained from reference TRBV5-4 and TRBJ2-3, is as follows: ETGVTQSPTHLIKTRGQQVTLRCSSQSGHNTVSWYQQALGQGPQFIFQYYREEENGRGNFPPRFSGLQFPNYSSELNVNALELDDSALYLCASSNLAASTDTQYFGPGTRLTVL.